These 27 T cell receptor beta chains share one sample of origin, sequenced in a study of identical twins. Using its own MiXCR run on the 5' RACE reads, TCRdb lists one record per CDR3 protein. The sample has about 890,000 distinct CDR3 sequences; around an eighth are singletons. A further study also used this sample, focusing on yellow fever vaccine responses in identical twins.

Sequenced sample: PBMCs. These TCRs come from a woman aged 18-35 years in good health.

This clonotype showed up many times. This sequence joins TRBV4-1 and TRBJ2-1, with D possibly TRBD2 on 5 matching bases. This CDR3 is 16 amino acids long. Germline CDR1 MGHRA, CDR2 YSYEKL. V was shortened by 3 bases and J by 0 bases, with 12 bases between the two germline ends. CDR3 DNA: TGCGCCAGCAGCCAGCAGCGGTGGAGCTCCTACAATGAGCAGTTCTTC. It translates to CASSQQRWSSYNEQFF.

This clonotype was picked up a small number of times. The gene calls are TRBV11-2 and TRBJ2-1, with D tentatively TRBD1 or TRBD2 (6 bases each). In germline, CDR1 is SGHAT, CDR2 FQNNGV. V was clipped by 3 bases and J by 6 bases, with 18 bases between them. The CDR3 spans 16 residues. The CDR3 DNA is TGTGCCAGCAGCTTCCGCGGGACACTGGGGACCAATGAGCAGTTCTTC. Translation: CASSFRGTLGTNEQFF.

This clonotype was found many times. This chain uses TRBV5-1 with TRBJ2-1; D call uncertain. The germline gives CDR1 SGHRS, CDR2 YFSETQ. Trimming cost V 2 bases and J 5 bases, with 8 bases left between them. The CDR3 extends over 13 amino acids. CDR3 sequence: CASSLRADNEQFF. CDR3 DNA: TGCGCCAGCAGCTTAAGGGCAGACAATGAGCAGTTCTTC. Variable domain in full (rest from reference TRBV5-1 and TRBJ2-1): KAGVTQTPRYLIKTRGQQVTLSCSPISGHRSVSWYQQTPGQGLQFLFEYFSETQRNKGNFPGRFSGRQFSNSRSEMNVSTLELGDSALYLCASSLRADNEQFFGPGTRLTVL.

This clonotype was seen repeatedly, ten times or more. The CDR3 DNA follows: TGTGCCAGCAGTTTAGTCTGGGGGGAGCTGTTTTTT. It is translated as CASSLVWGELFF. The rearrangement uses TRBV12-3 or TRBV12-4 and TRBJ2-2; D gene unclear. The length of the CDR3 is 12 residues. Trimming took off 1 base at V and 8 bases at J, with 5 bases between the two ends.

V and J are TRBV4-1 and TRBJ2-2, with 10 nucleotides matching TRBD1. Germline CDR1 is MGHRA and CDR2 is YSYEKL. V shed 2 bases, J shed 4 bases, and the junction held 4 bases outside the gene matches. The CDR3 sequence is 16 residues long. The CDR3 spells CASSQSRQGATGELFF. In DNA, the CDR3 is TGCGCCAGCAGCCAATCCCGACAGGGGGCCACCGGGGAGCTGTTTTTT.

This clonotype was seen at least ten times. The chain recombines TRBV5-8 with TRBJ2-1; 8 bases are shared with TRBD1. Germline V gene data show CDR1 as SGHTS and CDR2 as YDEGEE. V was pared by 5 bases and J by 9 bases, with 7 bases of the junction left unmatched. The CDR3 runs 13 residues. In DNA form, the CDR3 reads TGTGCCAGCAGAAGGACAGGGAGTAGTGAGCAGTTCTTC. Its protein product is CASRRTGSSEQFF.

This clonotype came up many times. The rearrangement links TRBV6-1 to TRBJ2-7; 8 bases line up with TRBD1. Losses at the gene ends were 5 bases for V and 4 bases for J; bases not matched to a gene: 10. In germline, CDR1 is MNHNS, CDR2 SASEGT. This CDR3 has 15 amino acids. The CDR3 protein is CASSPGPGGWYEQYV. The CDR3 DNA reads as TGTGCCAGCAGTCCTGGGCCAGGGGGCTGGTACGAGCAGTACGTC.

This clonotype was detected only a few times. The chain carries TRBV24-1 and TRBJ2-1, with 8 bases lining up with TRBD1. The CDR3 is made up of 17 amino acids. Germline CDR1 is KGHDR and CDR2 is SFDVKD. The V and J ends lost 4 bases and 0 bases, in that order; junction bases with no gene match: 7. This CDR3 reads CATSDPPGQDSYNEQFF. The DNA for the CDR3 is TGTGCCACCAGTGACCCCCCGGGACAGGACTCCTACAATGAGCAGTTCTTC.

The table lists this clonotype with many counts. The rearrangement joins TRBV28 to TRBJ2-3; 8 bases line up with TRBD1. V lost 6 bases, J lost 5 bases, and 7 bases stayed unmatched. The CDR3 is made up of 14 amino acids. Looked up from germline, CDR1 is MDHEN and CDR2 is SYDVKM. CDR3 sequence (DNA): TGTGCCAGCAGCTCCCAGGGGGCAGGAGATACGCAGTATTTT. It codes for CASSSQGAGDTQYF.

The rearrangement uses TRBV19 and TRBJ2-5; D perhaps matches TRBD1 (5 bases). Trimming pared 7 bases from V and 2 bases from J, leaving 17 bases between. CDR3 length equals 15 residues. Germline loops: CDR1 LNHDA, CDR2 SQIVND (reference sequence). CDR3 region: CASKVGQANQETQYF. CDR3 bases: TGTGCCAGTAAGGTGGGGCAGGCCAATCAAGAGACCCAGTACTTC. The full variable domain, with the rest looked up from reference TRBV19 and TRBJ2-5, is DGGITQSPKYLFRKEGQNVTLSCEQNLNHDAMYWYRQDPGQGLRLIYYSQIVNDFQKGDIAEGYSVSREKKESFPLTVTSAQKNPTAFYLCASKVGQANQETQYFGPGTRLLVL.

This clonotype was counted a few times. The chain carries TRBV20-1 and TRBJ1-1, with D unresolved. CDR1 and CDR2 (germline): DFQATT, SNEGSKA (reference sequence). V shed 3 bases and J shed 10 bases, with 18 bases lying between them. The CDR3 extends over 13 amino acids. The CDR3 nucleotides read TGCAGTGCTAGTCAACCCAAAATCGAGGGAGCTTTCTTT. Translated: CSASQPKIEGAFF.

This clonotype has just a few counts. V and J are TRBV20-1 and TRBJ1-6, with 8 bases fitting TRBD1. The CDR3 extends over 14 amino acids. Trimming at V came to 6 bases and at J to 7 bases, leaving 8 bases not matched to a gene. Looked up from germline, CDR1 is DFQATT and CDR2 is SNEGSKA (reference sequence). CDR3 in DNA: TGCAGTGCCAATGACAGGGGAGGGAATTCACCCCTCCACTTT. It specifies CSANDRGGNSPLHF.

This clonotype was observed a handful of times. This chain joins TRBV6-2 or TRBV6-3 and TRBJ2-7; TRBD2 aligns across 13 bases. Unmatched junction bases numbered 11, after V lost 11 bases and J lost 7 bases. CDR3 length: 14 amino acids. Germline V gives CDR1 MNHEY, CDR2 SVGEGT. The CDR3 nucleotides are TGTGCCGGAAGGACTAGCGGGAGTGTAGGGGAGCAGTACTTC. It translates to CAGRTSGSVGEQYF.

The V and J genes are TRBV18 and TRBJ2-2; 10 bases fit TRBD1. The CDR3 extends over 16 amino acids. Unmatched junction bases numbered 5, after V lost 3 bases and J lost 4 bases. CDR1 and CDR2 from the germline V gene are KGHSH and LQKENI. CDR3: CASSPAGTGVTGELFF. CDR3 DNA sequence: TGTGCCAGCTCACCCGCCGGGACAGGGGTCACCGGGGAGCTGTTTTTT. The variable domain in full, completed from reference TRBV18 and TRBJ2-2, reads NAGVMQNPRHLVRRRGQEARLRCSPMKGHSHVYWYRQLPEEGLKFMVYLQKENIIDESGMPKERFSAEFPKEGPSILRIQQVVRGDSAAYFCASSPAGTGVTGELFFGEGSRLTVL.

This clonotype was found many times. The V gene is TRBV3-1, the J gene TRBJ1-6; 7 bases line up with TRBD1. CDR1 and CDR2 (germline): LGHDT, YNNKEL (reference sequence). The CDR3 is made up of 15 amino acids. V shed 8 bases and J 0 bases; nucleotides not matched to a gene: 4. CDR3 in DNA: TGTGCCAGCCGGGACAGCAACTCCTATAATTCACCCCTCCACTTT. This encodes CASRDSNSYNSPLHF.

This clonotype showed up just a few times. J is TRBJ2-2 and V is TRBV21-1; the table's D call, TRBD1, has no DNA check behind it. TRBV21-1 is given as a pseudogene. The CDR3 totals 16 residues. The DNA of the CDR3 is TGTGCCAGCAGCAACTCGGACAGCCCGAACACCGGGGAGCTGTTTTTT. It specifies CASSNSDSPNTGELFF.

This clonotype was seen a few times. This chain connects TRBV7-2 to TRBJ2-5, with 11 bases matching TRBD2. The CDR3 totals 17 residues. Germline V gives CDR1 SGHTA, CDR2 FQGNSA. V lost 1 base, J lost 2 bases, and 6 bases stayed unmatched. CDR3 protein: CASSLVSGGAGQETQYF. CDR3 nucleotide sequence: TGTGCCAGCAGCTTAGTTAGCGGGGGGGCCGGGCAAGAGACCCAGTACTTC.

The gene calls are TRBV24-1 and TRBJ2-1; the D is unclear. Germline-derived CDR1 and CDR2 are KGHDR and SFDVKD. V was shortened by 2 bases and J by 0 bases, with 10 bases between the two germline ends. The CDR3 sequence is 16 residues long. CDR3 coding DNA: TGTGCCACCAGTGATTCCGATATAACCTCCTACAATGAGCAGTTCTTC. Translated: CATSDSDITSYNEQFF.

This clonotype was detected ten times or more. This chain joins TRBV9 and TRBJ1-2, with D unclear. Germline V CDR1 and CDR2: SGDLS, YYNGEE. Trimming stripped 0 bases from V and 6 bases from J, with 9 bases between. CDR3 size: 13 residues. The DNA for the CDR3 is TGTGCCAGCAGCGTAGAGGGAAATAATGGCTACACCTTC. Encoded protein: CASSVEGNNGYTF.

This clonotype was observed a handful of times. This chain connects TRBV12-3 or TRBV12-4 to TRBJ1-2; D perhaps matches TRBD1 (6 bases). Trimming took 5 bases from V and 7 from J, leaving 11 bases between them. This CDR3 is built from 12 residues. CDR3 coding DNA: TGTGCCAGCAGTGCGACAGGCCGTGGCTACACCTTC. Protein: CASSATGRGYTF.

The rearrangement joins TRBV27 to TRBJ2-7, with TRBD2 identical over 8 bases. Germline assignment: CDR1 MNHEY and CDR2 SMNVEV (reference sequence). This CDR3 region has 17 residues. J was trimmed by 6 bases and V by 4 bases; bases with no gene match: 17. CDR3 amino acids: CASSSTPLAATFGEQYF. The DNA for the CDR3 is TGTGCCAGCAGTTCAACCCCACTAGCGGCAACCTTCGGCGAGCAGTACTTC.

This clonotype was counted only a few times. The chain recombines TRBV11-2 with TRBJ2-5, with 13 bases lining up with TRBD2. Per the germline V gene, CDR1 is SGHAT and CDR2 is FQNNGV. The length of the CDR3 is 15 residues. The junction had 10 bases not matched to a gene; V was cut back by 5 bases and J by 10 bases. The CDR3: CASSILAGGMLGQYF. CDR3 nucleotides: TGTGCCAGCAGCATACTAGCGGGGGGGATGCTCGGCCAGTACTTC.

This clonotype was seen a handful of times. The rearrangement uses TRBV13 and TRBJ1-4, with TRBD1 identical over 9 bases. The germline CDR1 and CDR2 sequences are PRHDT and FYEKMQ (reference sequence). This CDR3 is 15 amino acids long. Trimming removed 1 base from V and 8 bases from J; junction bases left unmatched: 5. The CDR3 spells CASSLVTGTGEKLFF. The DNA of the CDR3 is TGTGCCAGCAGCTTAGTTACGGGGACAGGGGAAAAACTGTTTTTT.

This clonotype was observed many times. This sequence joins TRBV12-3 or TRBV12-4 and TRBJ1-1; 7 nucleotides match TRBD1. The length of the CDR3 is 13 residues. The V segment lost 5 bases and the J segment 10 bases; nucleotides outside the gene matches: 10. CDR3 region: CASSPGGGVGAFF. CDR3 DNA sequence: TGTGCCAGCAGTCCAGGGGGGGGAGTTGGAGCTTTCTTT.

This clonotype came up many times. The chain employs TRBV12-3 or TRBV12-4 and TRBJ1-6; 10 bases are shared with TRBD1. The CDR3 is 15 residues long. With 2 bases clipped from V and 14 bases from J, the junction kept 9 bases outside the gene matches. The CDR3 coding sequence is TGTGCCAGCAGTTTACGGACAGGGGGACCTTATGCCCTCCACTTT. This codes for CASSLRTGGPYALHF.

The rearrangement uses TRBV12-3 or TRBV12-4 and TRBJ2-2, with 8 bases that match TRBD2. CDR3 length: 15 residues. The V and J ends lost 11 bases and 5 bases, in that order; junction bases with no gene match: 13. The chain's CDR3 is CAAGGASGGTGELFF. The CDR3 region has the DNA TGTGCCGCCGGGGGGGCCAGCGGGGGAACCGGGGAGCTGTTTTTT.

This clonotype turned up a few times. The CDR3 DNA follows: TGCAGTGCTAGAGGGTCATATGGCTACACCTTC. Its protein product is CSARGSYGYTF. This chain connects TRBV20-1 to TRBJ1-2; D ambiguous. V was shortened by 1 base and J by 5 bases, with 5 bases between the two germline ends. Germline CDR1 is DFQATT and CDR2 is SNEGSKA (reference sequence). CDR3 length equals 11 residues.